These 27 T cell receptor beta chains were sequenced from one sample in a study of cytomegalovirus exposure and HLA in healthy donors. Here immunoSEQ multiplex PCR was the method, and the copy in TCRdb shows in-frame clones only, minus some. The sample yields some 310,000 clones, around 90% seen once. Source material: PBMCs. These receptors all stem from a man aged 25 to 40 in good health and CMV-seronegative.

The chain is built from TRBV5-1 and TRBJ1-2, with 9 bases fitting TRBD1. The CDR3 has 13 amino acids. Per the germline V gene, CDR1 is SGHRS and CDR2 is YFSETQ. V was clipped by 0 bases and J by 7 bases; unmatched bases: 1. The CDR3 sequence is CASSLETGGGYTF. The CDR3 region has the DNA TGCGCCAGCAGCTTGGAGACAGGGGGTGGCTACACCTTC.

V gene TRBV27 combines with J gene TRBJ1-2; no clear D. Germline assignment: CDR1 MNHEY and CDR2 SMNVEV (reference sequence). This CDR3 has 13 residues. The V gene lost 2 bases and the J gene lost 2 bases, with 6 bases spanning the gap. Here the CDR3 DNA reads TGTGCCAGCAGTTTAACAGTCAACTATGGCTACACCTTC. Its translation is CASSLTVNYGYTF.

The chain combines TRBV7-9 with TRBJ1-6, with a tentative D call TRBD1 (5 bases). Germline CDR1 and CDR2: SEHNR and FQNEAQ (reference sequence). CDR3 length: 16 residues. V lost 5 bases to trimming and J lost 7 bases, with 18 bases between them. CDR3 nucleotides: TGTGCCAGCAGCAGAGGGGAGGGTGTGGGGAATTCACCCCTCCACTTT. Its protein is CASSRGEGVGNSPLHF.

CDR3 protein: CASSPGDRLNTEAFF. The CDR3 bases are TGTGCCAGTAGTCCGGGGGACAGGCTGAACACTGAAGCTTTCTTT. V and J are TRBV19 and TRBJ1-1, with 8 bases that match TRBD1. CDR1 is LNHDA and CDR2 is SQIVND in the germline V gene (reference sequence). Trimming cost V 5 bases and J 0 bases; bases outside gene matches: 5. The CDR3 loop spans 15 amino acids.

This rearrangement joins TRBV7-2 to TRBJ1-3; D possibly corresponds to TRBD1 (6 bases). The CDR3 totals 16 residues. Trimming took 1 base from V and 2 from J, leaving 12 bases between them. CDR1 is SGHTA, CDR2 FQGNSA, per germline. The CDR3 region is CASSLGGTGTGNTIYF. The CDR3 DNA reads TGTGCCAGCAGCTTAGGAGGTACAGGGACTGGAAACACCATATATTTT.

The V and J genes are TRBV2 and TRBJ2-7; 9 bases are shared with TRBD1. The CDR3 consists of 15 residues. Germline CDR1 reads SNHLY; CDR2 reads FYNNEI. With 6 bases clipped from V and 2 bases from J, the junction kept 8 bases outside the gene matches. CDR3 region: CASSATGGAAYEQYF. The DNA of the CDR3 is TGTGCCAGCAGCGCAACAGGGGGCGCGGCCTACGAGCAGTACTTC.

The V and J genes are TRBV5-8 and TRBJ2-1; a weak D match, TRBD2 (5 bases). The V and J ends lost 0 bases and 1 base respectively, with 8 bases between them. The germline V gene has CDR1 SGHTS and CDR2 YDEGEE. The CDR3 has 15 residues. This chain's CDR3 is CASSLGLNSYNEQFF. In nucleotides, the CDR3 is TGTGCCAGCAGCTTGGGACTAAATTCCTACAATGAGCAGTTCTTC.

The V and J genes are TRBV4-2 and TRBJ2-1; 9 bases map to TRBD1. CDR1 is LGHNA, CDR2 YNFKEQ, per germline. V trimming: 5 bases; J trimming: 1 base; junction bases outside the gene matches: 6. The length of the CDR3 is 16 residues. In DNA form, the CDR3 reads TGTGCCAGCAGCTCGCAGACAGGGGGATCCTACAATGAGCAGTTCTTC. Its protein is CASSSQTGGSYNEQFF.

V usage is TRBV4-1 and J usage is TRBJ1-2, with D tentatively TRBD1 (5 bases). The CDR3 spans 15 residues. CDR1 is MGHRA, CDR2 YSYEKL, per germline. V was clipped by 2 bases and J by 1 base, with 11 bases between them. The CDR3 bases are TGCGCCAGCAGCCAATCGAGACAGATTAACTATGGCTACACCTTC. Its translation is CASSQSRQINYGYTF.

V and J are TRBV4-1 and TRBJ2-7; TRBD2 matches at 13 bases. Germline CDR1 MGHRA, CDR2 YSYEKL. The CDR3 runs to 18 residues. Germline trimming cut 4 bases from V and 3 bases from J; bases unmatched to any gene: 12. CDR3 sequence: CASSRGLAGPQSHYEQYF. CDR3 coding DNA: TGCGCCAGCAGCCGGGGACTAGCGGGGCCCCAATCCCACTACGAGCAGTACTTC.

The CDR3 here is CASSPRGGTSYEQYF. The CDR3 DNA follows: TGTGCCAGTAGTCCCCGGGGAGGTACGTCCTACGAGCAGTACTTC. The chain links TRBV19 to TRBJ2-7, with a weak D call TRBD2 (6 bases). Germline V gene lookup returns CDR1 LNHDA and CDR2 SQIVND (reference sequence). This CDR3 is built from 15 residues. V was trimmed by 5 bases and J by 1 base, leaving 15 bases between them. The whole variable domain, filled in from reference TRBV19 and TRBJ2-7, reads DGGITQSPKYLFRKEGQNVTLSCEQNLNHDAMYWYRQDPGQGLRLIYYSQIVNDFQKGDIAEGYSVSREKKESFPLTVTSAQKNPTAFYLCASSPRGGTSYEQYFGPGTRLTVT.

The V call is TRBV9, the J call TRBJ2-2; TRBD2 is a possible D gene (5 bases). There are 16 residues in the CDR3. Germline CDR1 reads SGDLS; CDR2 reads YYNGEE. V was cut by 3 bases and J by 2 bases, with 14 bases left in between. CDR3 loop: CASSANMGANTGELFF. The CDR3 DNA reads TGTGCCAGCAGCGCGAATATGGGAGCAAACACCGGGGAGCTGTTTTTT. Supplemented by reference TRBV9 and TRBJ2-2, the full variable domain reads DSGVTQTPKHLITATGQRVTLRCSPRSGDLSVYWYQQSLDQGLQFLIQYYNGEERAKGNILERFSAQQFPDLHSELNLSSLELGDSALYFCASSANMGANTGELFFGEGSRLTVL.

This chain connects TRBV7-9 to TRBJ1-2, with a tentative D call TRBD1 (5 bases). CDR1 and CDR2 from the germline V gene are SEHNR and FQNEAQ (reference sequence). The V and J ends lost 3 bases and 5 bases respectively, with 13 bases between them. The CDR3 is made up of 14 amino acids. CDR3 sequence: CASSFPFQGYGYTF. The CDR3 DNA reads TGTGCCAGCAGCTTTCCCTTTCAGGGTTATGGCTACACCTTC.

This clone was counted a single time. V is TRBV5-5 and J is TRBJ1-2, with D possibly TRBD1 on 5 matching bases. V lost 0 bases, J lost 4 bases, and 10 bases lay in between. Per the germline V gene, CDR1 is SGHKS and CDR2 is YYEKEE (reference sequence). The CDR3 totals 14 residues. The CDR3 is CASSLAGVVYGYTF. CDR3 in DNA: TGTGCCAGCAGCTTGGCGGGGGTCGTCTATGGCTACACCTTC.

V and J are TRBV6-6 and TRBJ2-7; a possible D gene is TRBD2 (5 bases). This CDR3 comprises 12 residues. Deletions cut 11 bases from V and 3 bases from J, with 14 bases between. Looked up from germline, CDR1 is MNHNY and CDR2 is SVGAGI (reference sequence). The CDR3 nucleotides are TGTGCCGCAAAGGACGGAGGCTACGAGCAGTACTTC. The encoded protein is CAAKDGGYEQYF.

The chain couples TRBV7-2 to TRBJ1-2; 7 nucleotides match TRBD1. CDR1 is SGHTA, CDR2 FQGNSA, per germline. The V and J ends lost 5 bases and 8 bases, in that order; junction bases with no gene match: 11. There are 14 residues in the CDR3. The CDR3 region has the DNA TGTGCCAGCAGCCCCGATAACAGGGGCAGGGGCTACACCTTC. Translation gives CASSPDNRGRGYTF.

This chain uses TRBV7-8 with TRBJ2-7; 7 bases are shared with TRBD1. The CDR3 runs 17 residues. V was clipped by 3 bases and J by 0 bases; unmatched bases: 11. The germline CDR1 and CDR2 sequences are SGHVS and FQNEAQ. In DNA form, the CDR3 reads TGTGCCAGCAGCTTGGGCTCGGGGACAGCCTTCTCCTACGAGCAGTACTTC. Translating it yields CASSLGSGTAFSYEQYF.

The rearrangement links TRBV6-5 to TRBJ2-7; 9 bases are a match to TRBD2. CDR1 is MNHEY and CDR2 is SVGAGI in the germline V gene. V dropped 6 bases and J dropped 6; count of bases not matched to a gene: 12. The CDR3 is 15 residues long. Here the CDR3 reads CASSRPGSGGSEQYF. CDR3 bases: TGTGCCAGCAGCCGACCAGGGAGCGGGGGGAGCGAGCAGTACTTC.

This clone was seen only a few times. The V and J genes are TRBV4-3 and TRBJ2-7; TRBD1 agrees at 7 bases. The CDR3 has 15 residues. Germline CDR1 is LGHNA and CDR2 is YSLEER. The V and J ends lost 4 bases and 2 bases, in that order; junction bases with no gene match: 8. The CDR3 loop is CASSPQDRLPYEQYF. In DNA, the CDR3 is TGCGCCAGCAGCCCACAGGACAGGTTGCCCTACGAGCAGTACTTC.

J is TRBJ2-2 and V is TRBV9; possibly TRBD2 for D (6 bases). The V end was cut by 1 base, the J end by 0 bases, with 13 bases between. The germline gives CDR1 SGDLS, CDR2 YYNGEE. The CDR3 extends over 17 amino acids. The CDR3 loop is CASSVRRVVPNTGELFF. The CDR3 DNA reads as TGTGCCAGCAGCGTACGGAGGGTTGTGCCGAACACCGGGGAGCTGTTTTTT.

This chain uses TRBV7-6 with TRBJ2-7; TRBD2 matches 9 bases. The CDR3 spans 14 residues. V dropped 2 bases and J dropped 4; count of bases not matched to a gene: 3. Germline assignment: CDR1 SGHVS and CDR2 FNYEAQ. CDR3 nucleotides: TGTGCCAGCAGCTTACAAGCGGGAGGATACGAGCAGTACTTC. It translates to CASSLQAGGYEQYF. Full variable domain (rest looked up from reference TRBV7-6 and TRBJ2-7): GAGVSQSPRYKVTKRGQDVALRCDPISGHVSLYWYRQALGQGPEFLTYFNYEAQQDKSGLPNDRFSAERPEGSISTLTIQRTEQRDSAMYRCASSLQAGGYEQYFGPGTRLTVT.

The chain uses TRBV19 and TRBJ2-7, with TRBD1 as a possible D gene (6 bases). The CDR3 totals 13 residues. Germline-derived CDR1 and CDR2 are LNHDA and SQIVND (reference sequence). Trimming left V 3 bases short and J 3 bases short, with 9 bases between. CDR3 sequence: CASSIRTDYEQYF. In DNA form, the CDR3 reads TGTGCCAGTAGTATTAGGACAGACTACGAGCAGTACTTC.

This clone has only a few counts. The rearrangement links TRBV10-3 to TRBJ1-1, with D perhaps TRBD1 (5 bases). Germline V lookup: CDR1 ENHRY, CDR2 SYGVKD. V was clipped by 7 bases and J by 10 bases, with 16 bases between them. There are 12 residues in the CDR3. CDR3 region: CAIKSGGPPAFF. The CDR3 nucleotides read TGTGCCATCAAGTCCGGGGGACCCCCAGCTTTCTTT.

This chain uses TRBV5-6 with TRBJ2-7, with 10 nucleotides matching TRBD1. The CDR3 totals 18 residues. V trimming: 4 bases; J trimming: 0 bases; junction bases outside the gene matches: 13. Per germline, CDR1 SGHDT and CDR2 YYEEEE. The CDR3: CASSETPGQGISSYEQYF. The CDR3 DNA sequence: TGTGCCAGCAGCGAAACCCCGGGACAGGGGATTAGCTCCTACGAGCAGTACTTC.

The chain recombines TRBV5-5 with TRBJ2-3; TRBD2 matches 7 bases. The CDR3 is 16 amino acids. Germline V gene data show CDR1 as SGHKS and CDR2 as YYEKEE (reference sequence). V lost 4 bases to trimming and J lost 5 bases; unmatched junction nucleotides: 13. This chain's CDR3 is CASSPSPGLVVDTQYF. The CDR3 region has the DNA TGTGCCAGCAGCCCCTCCCCTGGACTAGTTGTAGATACGCAGTATTTT.

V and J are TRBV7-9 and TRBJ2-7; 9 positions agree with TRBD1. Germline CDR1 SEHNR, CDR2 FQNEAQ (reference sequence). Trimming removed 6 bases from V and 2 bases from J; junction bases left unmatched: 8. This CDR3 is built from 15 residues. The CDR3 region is CASSHTGGRTYEQYF. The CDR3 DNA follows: TGTGCCAGCAGTCATACAGGGGGCCGGACCTACGAGCAGTACTTC.

The chain's CDR3 is CASSESSGGRQETQYF. Here the CDR3 DNA reads TGCGCCAGCAGTGAGTCTAGCGGGGGGAGACAAGAGACCCAGTACTTC. The chain recombines TRBV10-1 with TRBJ2-5; the match to TRBD2 covers 10 bases. The trim removed 0 bases at V and 2 bases at J, leaving 3 bases unmatched. This CDR3 has 16 residues. Per the germline V gene, CDR1 is WNHNN and CDR2 is SYGVQD (reference sequence).